A selection of T cell receptor beta chains follows, all from one sample in a study of glioma-infiltrating T cells. TCRdb passed the multiplex PCR reads through MiXCR, listing each CDR3 protein once. Here the sample spans 150,000 or so distinct CDR3 sequences, about two fifths being singletons. The specimen was glioma tissue, nonneoplastic brain tissue, or PBMCs (not recorded which). Receptors were obtained from a human donor with low-grade glioma or glioblastoma, undergoing nonglioma brain surgery, or in good health (not recorded which). The CDR3 runs from the conserved cysteine through the conserved F or W. A D gene is named only where the DNA matches it firmly. Only part of the rows carry a size: once, few, many, or a class if the clone is expanded.

cdr3_nt cdr3_aa v_call d_call clone_size j_call cdr3_length
TGTGCCAGCCTCCTACTAGCGCAGAGCACAGATACGCAGTATTTT CASLLLAQSTDTQYF TRBV6-5 TRBD2 NA TRBJ2-3 15
TGCGCCAGCAGCCAAACGACAGGGATATATGGCTACACCTTC CASSQTTGIYGYTF TRBV5-1 TRBD1 NA TRBJ1-2 14
TGTGCCAGCAGCCTGATAGCGGGGGGGCCCAATGAGCAGTTCTTC CASSLIAGGPNEQFF TRBV7-2 TRBD2 NA TRBJ2-1 15
TGTGCCAGCAGCTTAGTACTTGGGGCCACTGAAGCTTTCTTT CASSLVLGATEAFF TRBV7-2 NA few TRBJ1-1 14
TGTGCCAGCAGTGAAGGCGGGAACACCTACGAGCAGTACTTC CASSEGGNTYEQYF TRBV6-1 NA NA TRBJ2-7 14
TGCAGTGCTTCTCCAAGAGACCTGCCTGTGACAGATACGCAGTATTTT CSASPRDLPVTDTQYF TRBV20-1 NA NA TRBJ2-3 16
TGTGCCAGCAGTTTGAGACAGGGTACCCTCGAGCAGTACTTC CASSLRQGTLEQYF TRBV6-6 TRBD1 few TRBJ2-7 14
TGTGCCAGTAGTATTCAGGGTAGCAATCAGCCCCAGCATTTT CASSIQGSNQPQHF TRBV19 NA few TRBJ1-5 14
TGTGCCAGCAGTTACCTGGGACTATCATTTGATACGCAGTATTTT CASSYLGLSFDTQYF TRBV6-2/TRBV6-3 TRBD2 many TRBJ2-3 15
TGTGCCAGCAGCTTAGGGACAGCGTCCTACGAGCAGTACTTC CASSLGTASYEQYF TRBV7-6 NA many TRBJ2-7 14
TGTGCCAGCAGTTTAATCGATCAAGGCTACACCTTC CASSLIDQGYTF TRBV28 NA NA TRBJ1-2 12
TGCGCCAGCAGCCAACAGACAGGGGGAACGGAGACCCAGTACTTC CASSQQTGGTETQYF TRBV4-1 TRBD1 NA TRBJ2-5 15
TGTGCCAGCAGTTTCTTCCCTTCGGGGGACCAGTACTTC CASSFFPSGDQYF TRBV12-3/TRBV12-4 NA few TRBJ2-5 13
TGTGCCAGCAGTGGTAGTAATACGCAGTATTTT CASSGSNTQYF TRBV6-1 NA NA TRBJ2-3 11
TGTGCCAGCAGTTACATGGACAGGACCTACAATGAGCAGTTCTTC CASSYMDRTYNEQFF TRBV6-2/TRBV6-3 TRBD1 few TRBJ2-1 15
TGCGCCAGCAGCCTACAGGGAGGCACTGAAGCTTTCTTT CASSLQGGTEAFF TRBV4-1 NA few TRBJ1-1 13
TGTGCCAGCAGTTACCCCATTCCTGACACGAACACTGAAGCTTCCTTT CASSYPIPDTNTEASF TRBV6-2/TRBV6-3 NA NA TRBJ1-1 16
TGTGCCAGCAGCTTAGCGGGCTCCTACGAGCAGTACTTC CASSLAGSYEQYF TRBV7-2 NA NA TRBJ2-7 13
TGTGCCAGCAGTTTTAAATGGATGGAGACCCAGTACTTC CASSFKWMETQYF TRBV6-2/TRBV6-3 NA NA TRBJ2-5 13
TGTGCCACGGACGGAACGAACACCGGGGAGCTGTTTTTT CATDGTNTGELFF TRBV10-3 NA NA TRBJ2-2 13
TGTGCCAGCAGCTTAGCTCGGTCTGGTTACTCCTACAATGAGCAGTACTTC CASSLARSGYSYNEQYF TRBV7-2 NA NA TRBJ2-7 17
TGTGCCAGCAGTTTCTCCTTACAGGTGAATCAGCCCCAGCATTTT CASSFSLQVNQPQHF TRBV12-3/TRBV12-4 NA NA TRBJ1-5 15
TGCAGTGCTAGAGTAGGCAGGGGGAGCGATACGCAGTATTTT CSARVGRGSDTQYF TRBV20-1 TRBD1 few TRBJ2-3 14
TGTGCCAGCAGCAGAACTAGCGGGAGTGAAAATGAGCAGTTCTTC CASSRTSGSENEQFF TRBV12-3/TRBV12-4 TRBD2 NA TRBJ2-1 15
TGCAGTGCTAGGACAGCCCACTCCTATAATTCACCCCTCCACTTT CSARTAHSYNSPLHF TRBV20-1 NA NA TRBJ1-6 15
TGTGCCAGCAGCTTAGATGTATCCCTTGAAGCTTTCTTT CASSLDVSLEAFF TRBV7-9 NA NA TRBJ1-1 13
TGTGCCAGCAGCTTATCCGGGACAAGGAATGAAAAACTGTTTTTT CASSLSGTRNEKLFF TRBV7-6 NA NA TRBJ1-4 15
TGTGCCAGCAGCTCCACAGGGTACGGTGGCTACACCTTC CASSSTGYGGYTF TRBV7-9 NA NA TRBJ1-2 13
TGTGCCAGCAGTCCCGGGGGGAGGGTTGGCTACACCTTC CASSPGGRVGYTF TRBV28 NA NA TRBJ1-2 13
TGCAGCGTAGTTGGACAGGAGGGAACTGAAGCTTTCTTT CSVVGQEGTEAFF TRBV29-1 TRBD1 NA TRBJ1-1 13
TGTGCCAGCAGTCCGCGGGGGCGCGGATCCACTAATGAAAAACTGTTTTTT CASSPRGRGSTNEKLFF TRBV28 NA NA TRBJ1-4 17
TGCAGTGCGTTCACCCAAGCCGGTGAGCAGTTCTTC CSAFTQAGEQFF TRBV20-1 NA NA TRBJ2-1 12
TGTGCCAGCCTTCGAACTAGCGGGAGTAATAATGAGCAGTTCTTC CASLRTSGSNNEQFF TRBV27 TRBD2 few TRBJ2-1 15
TGCGCCAGCAGGGAAGCATCTGGGGATACGCAGTATTTT CASREASGDTQYF TRBV6-2/TRBV6-3 NA once TRBJ2-3 13
TGCAGTGCTATTCGGACAGGTGGATCTTCCTACGAGCAGTACTTC CSAIRTGGSSYEQYF TRBV20-1 TRBD1 NA TRBJ2-7 15
TGTGCCAGCACAAGGACGTCCGCCGGGGGGAATCAGCCCCAGCATTTT CASTRTSAGGNQPQHF TRBV6-1 NA few TRBJ1-5 16
TGTGCCAGCAGCGTAGAGGATGAGACCCAGTACTTC CASSVEDETQYF TRBV9 NA NA TRBJ2-5 12
TGTGCCACCAGTGATCCCCATGAGGCCTACAATGAGCAGTTCTTC CATSDPHEAYNEQFF TRBV24-1 NA few TRBJ2-1 15
TGCAGTGCTAGGGGCATAGACTATGGCTACACCTTC CSARGIDYGYTF TRBV20-1 NA few TRBJ1-2 12
TGTGCCAGCAGGATAGCGTACGGAGCAGATACGCAGTATTTT CASRIAYGADTQYF TRBV7-2 NA many TRBJ2-3 14
TGTGCCAGCAGTTTAACTGGAGGGGTGATAGCTTTCTTT CASSLTGGVIAFF TRBV28 NA NA TRBJ1-1 13
TGTGCCAGCAGTGAAACCAGGCGGGAGACCCAGTACTTC CASSETRRETQYF TRBV6-1 NA few TRBJ2-5 13
TGCAGTGCTAGTGTGGGGGGCGCGGGTAACACTGAAGCTTTCTTT CSASVGGAGNTEAFF TRBV20-1 NA NA TRBJ1-1 15
TGTGCCAGCAGTTACGCCTCCAACTACGAGCAGTACTTC CASSYASNYEQYF TRBV6-6 NA NA TRBJ2-7 13
TGTGCCAGCAGCCGAGTTGGGTATCGATCCGTCGAGCAGTACTTC CASSRVGYRSVEQYF TRBV7-9 NA NA TRBJ2-7 15
TGCGCCAGCAGCCAAGGTCTCGTGGGAGCTGGTGAGACCCAGTACTTC CASSQGLVGAGETQYF TRBV4-3 NA NA TRBJ2-5 16
TGCAGTGAGCTGAGCTCCTACAATGAGCAGTTCTTC CSELSSYNEQFF TRBV20-1 NA few TRBJ2-1 12
TGCGCCAGCAGCCAAGAACTAGGTGGCTACACCTTC CASSQELGGYTF TRBV4-1 NA NA TRBJ1-2 12
TGTGCCAGCAGCCAGAGCGGGGGGGCCGTGGAGACCCAGTACTTC CASSQSGGAVETQYF TRBV28 TRBD2 NA TRBJ2-5 15
TGTGCCAGCAGTGAAGGGTCGGTAGCGGGGGTCCGGGACTTC CASSEGSVAGVRDF TRBV2 TRBD2 NA TRBJ2-5 14
TGTGCCAGCAGTTACTCGGGCGACAGCCTCTACGAGCAGTACTTC CASSYSGDSLYEQYF TRBV6-6 NA NA TRBJ2-7 15
TGCAGTGCTAGAGGCCTAGGTCTATACAATGAGCAGTTCTTC CSARGLGLYNEQFF TRBV20-1 NA NA TRBJ2-1 14
TGTGCCATCAGCCCTAGCGGGGGGACATACGAGCAGTACTTC CAISPSGGTYEQYF TRBV10-3 TRBD2 NA TRBJ2-7 14
TGTGCCACCAGACACGACAGCACAGATACGCAGTATTTT CATRHDSTDTQYF TRBV15 NA few TRBJ2-3 13
TGTGCCAGCAGCTGGGACGGCTACGAGCAGTACTTC CASSWDGYEQYF TRBV7-9 NA NA TRBJ2-7 12
TGTGCCAGCAGCTTAGGAGTTGGCGGACCCACAGATACGCAGTATTTT CASSLGVGGPTDTQYF TRBV11-1 NA NA TRBJ2-3 16
TGTGCCAGCATGGGGGGGACTGAAGCTTTCTTT CASMGGTEAFF TRBV6-1 NA few TRBJ1-1 11
TGTGCCAGCGCCCGGAGCGGATCCTCCTACGAGCAGTACTTC CASARSGSSYEQYF TRBV6-2/TRBV6-3 NA few TRBJ2-7 14
TGCGCCAGCAGCCAAGATTTGGGGGCCGGTGGAAACACCATATATTTT CASSQDLGAGGNTIYF TRBV4-3 NA NA TRBJ1-3 16
TGTGCCAGCTCACTGCTGGAGGGCGGATACTACAATGAGCAGTTCTTC CASSLLEGGYYNEQFF TRBV18 NA NA TRBJ2-1 16